These 23 T cell receptor beta chains originate from one sample sequenced in a study of T cell changes during pregnancy in multiple sclerosis. Method: immunoSEQ multiplex PCR; TCRdb's copy keeps in-frame clones and lacks some. The sample shows 40,000 or so clones, approximately 92% of them seen only once. Sample: CD4+ T cells from peripheral blood mononuclear cells, taken in the third trimester of pregnancy. The source of these receptors is a female donor with multiple sclerosis, enrolled in a pregnancy study.

The gene calls are TRBV5-1 and TRBJ2-1; 7 positions agree with TRBD2. CDR1 and CDR2 from the germline V gene are SGHRS and YFSETQ. The CDR3 spans 15 residues. J gave up 12 bases and V 4 bases, and 16 bases lay outside the gene matches. In DNA form, the CDR3 reads TGCGCCAGCAGCCTAGCGGCCTCTAGATCGGTGGGGCAGTTCTTC. Protein: CASSLAASRSVGQFF.

V gene TRBV5-4 combines with J gene TRBJ2-5, with D possibly being TRBD1 (6 bases). Germline-derived CDR1 and CDR2 are SGHNT and YYREEE (reference sequence). V lost 2 bases to trimming and J lost 2 bases, with 10 bases between them. The CDR3 runs 14 residues. The CDR3 is CASSFSGTQETQYF. In DNA form, the CDR3 reads TGTGCCAGCAGCTTCTCCGGGACACAAGAGACCCAGTACTTC.

The V call is TRBV10-1, the J call TRBJ1-5, with 8 bases lining up with TRBD1. The CDR3 has 13 amino acids. Trimming at V came to 8 bases and at J to 7 bases, leaving 7 bases not matched to a gene. Germline loops: CDR1 WNHNN, CDR2 SYGVQD (reference sequence). In DNA form, the CDR3 reads TGCGCCAGCTCCCAGGGGACAGGCCAGCCCCAGCATTTT. Its translation: CASSQGTGQPQHF.

The chain employs TRBV28 and TRBJ1-2; tentatively, D is TRBD1 (6 bases). The V end lost 5 bases, the J end lost 6 bases, and 10 bases lay between the germline ends. The CDR3 is 12 residues long. In germline, CDR1 is MDHEN, CDR2 SYDVKM. The CDR3 sequence is CASSQGWDGYTF. The CDR3 DNA reads TGTGCCAGCAGTCAGGGGTGGGATGGCTACACCTTC.

V usage is TRBV30 and J usage is TRBJ1-4, with D perhaps matching TRBD1 (5 bases). The V and J ends lost 0 bases and 8 bases respectively, with 10 bases between them. Germline V lookup: CDR1 GTSNPN, CDR2 SVGIG (reference sequence). This CDR3 is built from 13 residues. The CDR3 is CAWSVPGPEKLFF. The CDR3, as DNA: TGTGCCTGGAGTGTACCAGGGCCGGAAAAACTGTTTTTT.

The chain employs TRBV7-3 and TRBJ2-7, with 9 bases identical to TRBD2. The CDR3 contains 15 residues. Germline CDR1 and CDR2: SGHTA and FQGTGA. V was clipped by 1 base and J by 10 bases; unmatched bases: 11. The chain's CDR3 is CASSLKGSSGVPQYF. The CDR3 coding sequence is TGTGCCAGCAGCTTAAAGGGTTCTAGCGGGGTCCCCCAGTACTTC.

The chain has TRBV19 and TRBJ2-2, with 14 bases lining up with TRBD2. Germline V CDR1 and CDR2: LNHDA, SQIVND (reference sequence). With V trimmed by 11 bases and J by 0 bases, 11 bases remained unmatched. The CDR3 has 18 amino acids. The CDR3 reads CASLSGTSGSANTGELFF. CDR3 DNA sequence: TGTGCCTCTCTTTCCGGGACTAGCGGGAGCGCGAACACCGGGGAGCTGTTTTTT.

V and J are TRBV6-6 and TRBJ2-4; 8 bases align to TRBD1. Per the germline V gene, CDR1 is MNHNY and CDR2 is SVGAGI (reference sequence). CDR3 length: 15 residues. With 5 bases clipped from V and 0 bases from J, the junction kept 3 bases outside the gene matches. In DNA form, the CDR3 reads TGTGCCAGCAGTACAGGGGGTCTAGCCAAAAACATTCAGTACTTC. Translating gives CASSTGGLAKNIQYF.

The chain has TRBV25-1 and TRBJ1-2, with D perhaps matching TRBD1 (6 bases). Germline CDR1 and CDR2: MGHDK and SYGVNS. V was cut by 3 bases and J by 2 bases, with 16 bases left in between. This CDR3 has 16 residues. CDR3 coding DNA: TGTGCCAGCAGTGAGGGGGGGGCGGGGGAGAACTATGGCTACACCTTC. As protein: CASSEGGAGENYGYTF.

The V and J genes are TRBV27 and TRBJ2-7; D gene unclear. Deletions cut 6 bases from V and 7 bases from J, with 19 bases between. Germline assignment: CDR1 MNHEY and CDR2 SMNVEV (reference sequence). CDR3 size: 14 residues. Here the CDR3 DNA reads TGTGCCAGCAGCCCCTACACTGAGTTGGAGGAGCAGTACTTC. Translating gives CASSPYTELEEQYF.

The genes are TRBV29-1 and TRBJ2-2, with D perhaps matching TRBD2 (5 bases). CDR1 SQVTM and CDR2 ANQGSEA come from the germline V gene. Trimming pared 4 bases from V and 2 bases from J, leaving 20 bases between. The CDR3 consists of 17 residues. The CDR3 region has the DNA TGCAGCGTTGGCGGACTTGTAGCTAGGATTAACACCGGGGAGCTGTTTTTT. Its translation: CSVGGLVARINTGELFF.

The rearrangement uses TRBV6-1 and TRBJ2-3; 7 bases are a match to TRBD1. The germline V gene encodes CDR1 MNHNS and CDR2 SASEGT. With 4 bases clipped from V and 1 base from J, the junction kept 8 bases outside the gene matches. The CDR3 covers 16 residues. The CDR3 reads CASSVQGIGGTDTQYF. For the CDR3, the DNA is TGTGCCAGCAGTGTACAGGGGATTGGAGGCACAGATACGCAGTATTTT.

The gene calls are TRBV5-6 and TRBJ1-1, with unresolved D. Trimming removed 0 bases from V and 5 bases from J, with 11 bases in between. This CDR3 is built from 14 residues. Germline CDR1 reads SGHDT; CDR2 reads YYEEEE. The CDR3 protein is CASSLDAGRTEAFF. The CDR3 DNA is TGTGCCAGCAGCTTGGATGCGGGGAGGACTGAAGCTTTCTTT.

The rearrangement uses TRBV7-2 and TRBJ2-3, with D perhaps TRBD2 (6 bases). Germline values: CDR1 SGHTA, CDR2 FQGNSA. The CDR3 is 16 amino acids. V lost 1 base and J lost 0, with 11 bases in between. CDR3 residues: CASSLVGAGSTDTQYF. The DNA of the CDR3 is TGTGCCAGCAGCTTAGTGGGAGCGGGCAGCACAGATACGCAGTATTTT.

The V and J genes are TRBV7-2 and TRBJ1-1, with TRBD1 matching 7 bases. From germline, CDR1 is SGHTA and CDR2 FQGNSA. The CDR3 extends over 12 amino acids. After removal of 4 bases from V and 9 bases from J, the junction contained 5 bases not matched to a gene. CDR3 in amino acids: CASSSGTAQAFF. The CDR3, as DNA: TGTGCCAGCAGCTCCGGGACAGCCCAAGCTTTCTTT.

V usage is TRBV30 and J usage is TRBJ1-4; the D is unclear. Germline CDR1 reads GTSNPN; CDR2 reads SVGIG (reference sequence). The CDR3 sequence is 12 residues long. V dropped 2 bases and J dropped 8 bases, with 9 bases sitting between them. The chain's CDR3 is CAWSMLGEKLFF. The CDR3 DNA is TGTGCCTGGAGTATGTTGGGCGAAAAACTGTTTTTT. The variable domain in full, completed from reference TRBV30 and TRBJ1-4, reads SQTIHQWPATLVQPVGSPLSLECTVEGTSNPNLYWYRQAAGRGLQLLFYSVGIGQISSEVPQNLSASRPQDRQFILSSKKLLLSDSGFYLCAWSMLGEKLFFGSGTQLSVL.

The rearrangement joins TRBV19 to TRBJ2-5; TRBD2 matches 11 bases. With 8 bases clipped from V and 0 bases from J, the junction kept 5 bases outside the gene matches. The germline V gene encodes CDR1 LNHDA and CDR2 SQIVND (reference sequence). The CDR3 has 15 residues. This chain's CDR3 is CASGGLAGNQETQYF. The CDR3 coding sequence is TGTGCCAGTGGAGGACTAGCGGGTAACCAAGAGACCCAGTACTTC. The whole variable domain, remainder taken from reference TRBV19 and TRBJ2-5, is DGGITQSPKYLFRKEGQNVTLSCEQNLNHDAMYWYRQDPGQGLRLIYYSQIVNDFQKGDIAEGYSVSREKKESFPLTVTSAQKNPTAFYLCASGGLAGNQETQYFGPGTRLLVL.

CDR3 residues: CASGLDHGTSWQETQYF. The CDR3 DNA follows: TGTGCTAGTGGTTTGGATCACGGGACTAGCTGGCAAGAGACCCAGTACTTC. The V gene is TRBV12-5, the J gene TRBJ2-5, with 9 positions matching TRBD2. V lost 1 base, J lost 2 bases, and 8 bases stayed unmatched. Per the germline V gene, CDR1 is LGHNT and CDR2 is FRNRAP. The CDR3 has 17 amino acids.

The chain employs TRBV19 and TRBJ2-7; TRBD1 aligns across 7 bases. Germline loops: CDR1 LNHDA, CDR2 SQIVND (reference sequence). This CDR3 is built from 15 residues. The V segment lost 5 bases and the J segment 4 bases; nucleotides outside the gene matches: 11. The CDR3 coding sequence is TGTGCCAGTAGTGTAAACAGGGGACCCCTTTACGAGCAGTACTTC. It specifies CASSVNRGPLYEQYF.

The chain links TRBV7-9 to TRBJ1-1; no firm D call. CDR1 SEHNR and CDR2 FQNEAQ come from the germline V gene (reference sequence). The V end was cut by 5 bases, the J end by 3 bases, with 13 bases between. This CDR3 spans 14 amino acids. The DNA for the CDR3 is TGTGCCAGCAGCGTACAACCTTGGCACACTGAAGCTTTCTTT. It specifies CASSVQPWHTEAFF.

This clone was counted a few times. The chain carries TRBV5-1 and TRBJ1-5, with D possibly matching TRBD1 (5 bases). Germline V lookup: CDR1 SGHRS, CDR2 YFSETQ. Trimming cost V 4 bases and J 3 bases, with 14 bases left between them. The CDR3 has 15 amino acids. CDR3 bases: TGCGCCAGCAGCCCCCCGGGCAGGGACAATCAGCCCCAGCATTTT. It specifies CASSPPGRDNQPQHF. The variable domain in full, with the rest retrieved from reference TRBV5-1 and TRBJ1-5, is KAGVTQTPRYLIKTRGQQVTLSCSPISGHRSVSWYQQTPGQGLQFLFEYFSETQRNKGNFPGRFSGRQFSNSRSEMNVSTLELGDSALYLCASSPPGRDNQPQHFGDGTRLSIL.

The J gene is TRBJ2-7, the V gene TRBV10-1; 8 bases align to TRBD2. Unmatched junction bases numbered 13, after V lost 0 bases and J lost 0 bases. The CDR3 spans 19 residues. Looked up from germline, CDR1 is WNHNN and CDR2 is SYGVQD (reference sequence). CDR3 residues: CASSESGVAGSFSSYEQYF. The CDR3 nucleotides are TGCGCCAGCAGTGAGTCGGGGGTAGCGGGATCCTTCAGCTCCTACGAGCAGTACTTC.

The chain links TRBV9 to TRBJ2-3, with TRBD1 identical over 7 bases. Germline V gene lookup returns CDR1 SGDLS and CDR2 YYNGEE. This CDR3 spans 16 amino acids. V gave up 2 bases and J gave up 5 bases; unmatched junction bases: 11. CDR3 bases: TGTGCCAGCAGCGTCAAACAGGGGTTCCGTGTAGATACGCAGTATTTT. Its protein product is CASSVKQGFRVDTQYF.